A selection of T cell receptor beta chains follows, all from one sample in a study of cytomegalovirus exposure and HLA in healthy donors. Data came from immunoSEQ multiplex PCR; TCRdb stores just in-frame clones and leaves some out. This table holds about 130,000 clones, approximately 80% found once. Sample: PBMCs. The receptors shown here come from a man in his fifties in good health and CMV-seronegative. CDR3s include the opening cysteine and the closing phenylalanine or tryptophan. A D gene is named only where the DNA matches it firmly. The size field is filled for only some rows; it gives once, few, many or a size class.

J: TRBJ2-3
V: TRBV11-2
D: TRBD2
size: NA
DNA: TGTGCCAGCAGCTTACGACTAGCGGGGGCCACAGATACGCAGTATTTT
CDR3: CASSLRLAGATDTQYF

J: TRBJ1-2
V: TRBV2
D: TRBD1
size: NA
DNA: TGTGCCAGCAGTGAAGGATCTGGGACAGGGGGCTATGGCTACACCTTC
CDR3: CASSEGSGTGGYGYTF

J: TRBJ2-7
V: TRBV4-1
D: TRBD1
size: NA
DNA: TGCGCCAGCAGCCTTACCCGACAGGGCGGCCACGAGCAGTACTTC
CDR3: CASSLTRQGGHEQYF

J: TRBJ1-6
V: TRBV5-1
D: TRBD1
size: NA
DNA: TGCGCCAGCAGCTTGGCAACAGGGGAAGATTCACCCCTCCACTTT
CDR3: CASSLATGEDSPLHF

J: TRBJ1-4
V: TRBV19
D: NA
size: NA
DNA: TGTGCCAGTAGTCTCTCCGGGGAGGGCTTTAATGAAAAACTGTTTTTT
CDR3: CASSLSGEGFNEKLFF

J: TRBJ2-7
V: TRBV19
D: NA
size: NA
DNA: TGTGCCAGTAGTATGGCGGCGCCCTCCTACGAGCAGTACTTC
CDR3: CASSMAAPSYEQYF

J: TRBJ2-4
V: TRBV28
D: NA
size: NA
DNA: TGTGCCAGCAAAGGGAACAGGAGAACCAAAAACATTCAGTACTTC
CDR3: CASKGNRRTKNIQYF

J: TRBJ1-1
V: TRBV6-5
D: TRBD1
size: NA
DNA: TGTGCCAGCAGTGCCCGACAGGGGTTTCCTGAAGCTTTCTTT
CDR3: CASSARQGFPEAFF

J: TRBJ1-6
V: TRBV5-6
D: TRBD1
size: NA
DNA: TGTGCCAGCAGCTCAAAACCGACAGGGGTCTTATCACCCCTCCACTTT
CDR3: CASSSKPTGVLSPLHF

J: TRBJ1-5
V: TRBV6-5
D: NA
size: NA
DNA: TGTGCCAGCAGTTACGAAGGGGCAAAGGGGCAGCCCCAGCATTTT
CDR3: CASSYEGAKGQPQHF

J: TRBJ2-7
V: TRBV19
D: NA
size: NA
DNA: TGTGCCAGTAGTATCTCATGGCAGGGTGAGGTAACCTACGAGCAGTACTTC
CDR3: CASSISWQGEVTYEQYF

J: TRBJ1-3
V: TRBV5-6
D: NA
size: NA
DNA: TGTGCCAGCAGCTTGGGTCCGGAGGGCCTGCGCCATCCTGTAAACACCATATATTTT
CDR3: CASSLGPEGLRHPVNTIYF

J: TRBJ2-3
V: TRBV30
D: TRBD1
size: NA
DNA: TGTGCCTGGAGTCGGGACAGGGGGGCAGATACGCAGTATTTT
CDR3: CAWSRDRGADTQYF

J: TRBJ2-2
V: TRBV5-4
D: NA
size: NA
DNA: TGTGCCAGCAGCTCCGGGATCCTTCGCACCGGGGAGCTGTTTTTT
CDR3: CASSSGILRTGELFF

J: TRBJ1-1
V: TRBV9
D: TRBD1
size: NA
DNA: TGTGCCAGCAGCCCTGGACAGGGGTCGACTGAAGCTTTCTTT
CDR3: CASSPGQGSTEAFF

J: TRBJ2-1
V: TRBV7-9
D: TRBD2
size: NA
DNA: TGTGCCAGCAGCTCCGGGGAGCGGGGGGGCGACAATGAGCAGTTCTTC
CDR3: CASSSGERGGDNEQFF

J: TRBJ2-1
V: TRBV2
D: TRBD1
size: NA
DNA: TGTGCCAGCAGCCCCGACAGGGGCTGGGGGGATGAGCAGTTCTTC
CDR3: CASSPDRGWGDEQFF

J: TRBJ2-7
V: TRBV7-3
D: NA
size: NA
DNA: TGTGCCAGCAGCCCCCAACCGGGACTTGCCTCCTACGAGCAGTACTTC
CDR3: CASSPQPGLASYEQYF

J: TRBJ2-3
V: TRBV4-1
D: TRBD1
size: NA
DNA: TGCGCCAGCAGCGTGGGACAGGCTACAGATACGCAGTATTTT
CDR3: CASSVGQATDTQYF

J: TRBJ2-7
V: TRBV5-4
D: NA
size: few
DNA: TGTGCCAGCGGTACGGGGTCCTACGAGCAGTACTTC
CDR3: CASGTGSYEQYF

J: TRBJ2-5
V: TRBV5-1
D: NA
size: once
DNA: TGCGCCAGCAGCTTACGGGGGTCGTCCGGGGAGACCCAGTACTTC
CDR3: CASSLRGSSGETQYF

J: TRBJ1-6
V: TRBV5-1
D: NA
size: NA
DNA: TGCGCCAGCAGCTTAGAAACAGTTAATTCACCCCTCCACTTT
CDR3: CASSLETVNSPLHF

J: TRBJ2-3
V: TRBV5-1
D: NA
size: once
DNA: TGCGCCAGCAGCTTGTGGAGCGACCAGCTCACAGATACGCAGTATTTT
CDR3: CASSLWSDQLTDTQYF

J: TRBJ2-5
V: TRBV6-6
D: TRBD2
size: NA
DNA: TGTGCCAGCAGCCCGACTAGCGGGGGACGAGAGACCCAGTACTTC
CDR3: CASSPTSGGRETQYF

J: TRBJ1-5
V: TRBV19
D: NA
size: NA
DNA: TGTGCCAGTAGCAACGGACAGAATAATCAGCCCCAGCATTTT
CDR3: CASSNGQNNQPQHF

J: TRBJ2-1
V: TRBV6-1
D: NA
size: NA
DNA: TGTGCCAGCAGTATATCAGGGGGGTCCTACAATGAGCAGTTCTTC
CDR3: CASSISGGSYNEQFF

J: TRBJ1-2
V: TRBV4-1
D: TRBD1
size: NA
DNA: TGCGCCAGCAGGGCGACAGGGCCGGGCGGCTACACCTTC
CDR3: CASRATGPGGYTF

J: TRBJ1-1
V: TRBV4-2
D: NA
size: NA
DNA: TGTGCCAGCAGCCGGGGGGGCAGGGTAACTGAAGCTTTCTTT
CDR3: CASSRGGRVTEAFF

J: TRBJ1-2
V: TRBV5-4
D: NA
size: NA
DNA: TGTGCCAGCAGCACCGGGGGAGGGATAAATGGCTACACCTTC
CDR3: CASSTGGGINGYTF

J: TRBJ1-2
V: TRBV30
D: NA
size: NA
DNA: TGTGCCTGGAGTCAGGGGTACTATGGCTACACCTTC
CDR3: CAWSQGYYGYTF

J: TRBJ1-2
V: TRBV19
D: TRBD1
size: few
DNA: TGTGCCAGTAGTATCCCGGGACAGGGGGTTTACTATGGCTACACCTTC
CDR3: CASSIPGQGVYYGYTF

J: TRBJ1-5
V: TRBV11-2
D: TRBD1
size: once
DNA: TGTGCCAGCAGCTTAGGCAGGGGGAATCAGCCCCAGCATTTT
CDR3: CASSLGRGNQPQHF

J: TRBJ1-3
V: TRBV7-8
D: NA
size: NA
DNA: TGTGCCAGCAGCTTAACGGGTGACGGAAACGCCATATATTTT
CDR3: CASSLTGDGNAIYF

J: TRBJ2-5
V: TRBV5-1
D: NA
size: once
DNA: TGCGCCAGCACCCTCGACACATCCCAAGAGACCCAGTACTTC
CDR3: CASTLDTSQETQYF

J: TRBJ2-3
V: TRBV29-1
D: NA
size: once
DNA: TGCAGCGTTGATTCACAGGTTTTCCAATCAGATACGCAGTATTTT
CDR3: CSVDSQVFQSDTQYF

J: TRBJ2-2
V: TRBV28
D: TRBD1
size: NA
DNA: TGTGCCAGCAGTTTAGCCGGACAGGGGGACCCGGCCACCGGGGAGCTGTTTTTT
CDR3: CASSLAGQGDPATGELFF

J: TRBJ1-4
V: TRBV12-2
D: NA
size: NA
DNA: TGTGCAAGTCGCTTAGCGGACAGGGCCCGGACTAATGAAAAACTGTTTTTT
CDR3: CASRLADRARTNEKLFF

J: TRBJ1-4
V: TRBV25-1
D: TRBD1
size: NA
DNA: TGTGCCAGCAGTGAATATGGGACAGGGGGCTCCGAAAAACTGTTTTTT
CDR3: CASSEYGTGGSEKLFF

J: TRBJ1-2
V: TRBV5-5
D: NA
size: once
DNA: TGTGCCAGCAGCTTTGGGCCAGACGTTAACTATGGCTACACCTTC
CDR3: CASSFGPDVNYGYTF

J: TRBJ1-4
V: TRBV5-1
D: TRBD1
size: NA
DNA: TGCGCCAGCAGCTCCGGGACAGCTAATGAAAAACTGTTTTTT
CDR3: CASSSGTANEKLFF

J: TRBJ1-4
V: TRBV7-3
D: TRBD1
size: NA
DNA: TGTGCCAGCAGCTTAACGGCCATCGGGACAGCGAATGAAAAACTGTTTTTT
CDR3: CASSLTAIGTANEKLFF

J: TRBJ1-2
V: TRBV28
D: TRBD1
size: NA
DNA: TGTGCCAGCAGTACAATGGGGACAGGGAATGGCTACACCTTC
CDR3: CASSTMGTGNGYTF

J: TRBJ2-3
V: TRBV7-2
D: TRBD2
size: NA
DNA: TGTGCCAGCAGCTTCAATGGCGGGGGGCAAGATACGCAGTATTTT
CDR3: CASSFNGGGQDTQYF

J: TRBJ1-4
V: TRBV18
D: TRBD1
size: NA
DNA: TGTGCCAGCTCACCACCCGTCTTAGGGACAGAAAGGCGCAATGAAAAACTGTTTTTT
CDR3: CASSPPVLGTERRNEKLFF

J: TRBJ1-6
V: TRBV5-1
D: NA
size: NA
DNA: TGCGCCAGCAGCTTGGCTGGGAGGTATAATTCACCCCTCCACTTT
CDR3: CASSLAGRYNSPLHF

J: TRBJ2-1
V: TRBV10-3
D: TRBD1
size: few
DNA: TGTGCCACTTCGCCGGGACAGGGGATTAGCTACAATGAGCAGTTCTTC
CDR3: CATSPGQGISYNEQFF

J: TRBJ2-2
V: TRBV29-1
D: NA
size: NA
DNA: TGCAGCGTTGGGGGCCGAACGCCCGGGGAGCTGTTTTTT
CDR3: CSVGGRTPGELFF

J: TRBJ2-2
V: TRBV2
D: TRBD2
size: NA
DNA: TGTGCCAGCAGTGAATGGGGACTAGTAGCCGGGGAGCTGTTTTTT
CDR3: CASSEWGLVAGELFF

J: TRBJ2-5
V: TRBV5-1
D: TRBD1
size: NA
DNA: TGCGCCAGCAGCTTGGTGACAGGGACGGAGACCCAGTACTTC
CDR3: CASSLVTGTETQYF

J: TRBJ1-1
V: TRBV15
D: TRBD1
size: NA
DNA: TGTGCCACCAGGAGGACAGGGTTGAACACTGAAGCTTTCTTT
CDR3: CATRRTGLNTEAFF